The 32 T cell receptor beta chains below come from one sample, sequenced in a study of metastatic and nonmetastatic thyroid tumors. TCRdb called clones again from the PCR reads with MiXCR. The sample yields tens of thousands of clones, roughly 20% seen once. Every patient was untreated before thyroid surgery. Sample: adjacent normal tissue. The receptors here all came from a female donor with papillary thyroid cancer or a benign thyroid nodule (not recorded which). Some clones in this sample may be carry-over from other donors' samples.

This clone was seen many times. The chain couples TRBV2 to TRBJ1-4, with D perhaps TRBD1 (6 bases). The CDR3 totals 15 residues. V was cut by 5 bases and J by 2 bases, with 12 bases left in between. CDR1 is SNHLY and CDR2 is FYNNEI in the germline V gene. The CDR3 sequence is CASSPGQTTNEKLFF. Written as DNA, the CDR3 is TGTGCCAGCAGTCCCGGACAGACCACTAATGAAAAACTGTTTTTT. The variable domain in full, completed from reference TRBV2 and TRBJ1-4, reads EPEVTQTPSHQVTQMGQEVILRCVPISNHLYFYWYRQILGQKVEFLVSFYNNEISEKSEIFDDQFSVERPDGSNFTLKIRSTKLEDSAMYFCASSPGQTTNEKLFFGSGTQLSVL.

On this clone itself: A clone one base away is much larger, so this may be a read error. The V gene is TRBV19, the J gene TRBJ1-5, with 9 bases aligning to TRBD1. With V trimmed by 8 bases and J by 7 bases, 15 bases remained unmatched. CDR1 is LNHDA, CDR2 SQIVND, per germline (reference sequence). This CDR3 region has 16 residues. Written as DNA, the CDR3 is TGTGCCAGTTCGGGACAGGGAAGGGGAGAGTGGCAGCCCCAGCATTTT. Its translation: CASSGQGRGEWQPQHF.

This clone was counted many times. J is TRBJ2-1 and V is TRBV7-8, with no clear D. CDR1 is SGHVS and CDR2 is FQNEAQ in the germline V gene. The CDR3 length is 14 residues. The V end lost 1 base, the J end lost 3 bases, and 7 bases lay between the germline ends. DNA of the CDR3: TGTGCCAGCAGCTTAGATGGCTACTACAATGAGCAGTTCTTC. This sequence encodes CASSLDGYYNEQFF.

This clone has a handful of counts. At one end, the junction sequence differs from germline, possibly due to a read error. The rearrangement joins TRBV20-1 to TRBJ2-3; D is uncertain. This CDR3 comprises 15 residues. Germline V CDR1 and CDR2: DFQATT, SNEGSKA (reference sequence). This CDR3 reads CSAPRATSGTDKQYF. Written as DNA, the CDR3 is TGCAGTGCTCCCCGTGCGACGAGTGGAACAGATAAGCAGTATTTT.

The sample holds many counts of this clone. V usage is TRBV13 and J usage is TRBJ2-4; 7 nucleotides match TRBD2. J was trimmed by 0 bases and V by 9 bases; bases with no gene match: 5. This CDR3 has 14 residues. Germline CDR1 PRHDT, CDR2 FYEKMQ (reference sequence). CDR3 sequence reads: CARAGELAKNIQYF. DNA for the CDR3: TGTGCCAGGGCGGGAGAACTAGCCAAAAACATTCAGTACTTC.

This clone was seen many times. The chain employs TRBV20-1 and TRBJ2-5; a weak D match, TRBD1 (5 bases). Germline CDR1 reads DFQATT; CDR2 reads SNEGSKA (reference sequence). Trimming pared 3 bases from V and 1 base from J, leaving 6 bases between. There are 12 residues in the CDR3. The CDR3 protein is CSARTVQETQYF. DNA for the CDR3: TGCAGTGCTAGGACAGTCCAAGAGACCCAGTACTTC.

This chain uses TRBV6-5 with TRBJ2-1, with TRBD2 as a possible D gene (6 bases). Germline CDR1 is MNHEY and CDR2 is SVGAGI. The CDR3 consists of 14 residues. The ends were cut back, 2 bases at V and 4 bases at J, with 9 bases in the middle. The DNA of the CDR3 is TGTGCCAGCAGTTACCATGGGGGGTACAATGAGCAGTTCTTC. The encoded protein is CASSYHGGYNEQFF.

This chain links TRBV29-1 with TRBJ2-7; 7 bases align to TRBD2. CDR3 length equals 14 residues. Germline V gene lookup returns CDR1 SQVTM and CDR2 ANQGSEA. V dropped 4 bases and J dropped 5; count of bases not matched to a gene: 11. Here the CDR3 DNA reads TGCAGCGTTGTGGCGGGAGCCCTTCTGGACGAGCAGTACTTC. Protein product: CSVVAGALLDEQYF.

This chain links TRBV13 with TRBJ1-4, with no clear D. The germline gives CDR1 PRHDT, CDR2 FYEKMQ (reference sequence). The CDR3 consists of 16 residues. V dropped 5 bases and J dropped 3 bases, with 16 bases sitting between them. As DNA, the CDR3 is TGTGCCAGCAGCGCCCGAGTGTCGGTGGCTAATGAAAAACTGTTTTTT. Protein: CASSARVSVANEKLFF.

Turning to this clone: An end of the junction does not agree with germline; a read error may underlie this. CDR3 residues: CSVRDRVYSNQPQHF. The DNA for the CDR3 is TGCAGTGTTAGAGATCGGGTATATAGCAATCAGCCCCAGCATTTT. V and J are TRBV20-1 and TRBJ1-5, with unresolved D. CDR1 is DFQATT, CDR2 SNEGSKA, per germline (reference sequence). The CDR3 runs to 15 residues.

The gene calls are TRBV5-1 and TRBJ2-3; maybe TRBD1 (6 bases). Germline CDR1 is SGHRS and CDR2 is YFSETQ. V lost 7 bases and J lost 0, with 12 bases in between. There are 14 residues in the CDR3. The CDR3 DNA reads TGCGCCAGCCTAAGAGGGGGAAGCACAGATACGCAGTATTTT. This codes for CASLRGGSTDTQYF.

This clone has ten or more counts. The V gene is TRBV7-3, the J gene TRBJ2-1, with 9 nucleotides matching TRBD2. J lost 10 bases, V lost 4 bases, and 5 bases had no gene match. From germline, CDR1 is SGHTA and CDR2 FQGTGA. This CDR3 is built from 13 residues. In DNA, the CDR3 is TGTGCCAGCAGCTCTGACGCGGGGGGGGAGCAGTTCTTC. Its protein is CASSSDAGGEQFF.

The chain has TRBV30 and TRBJ1-3; no reliable D call. This CDR3 comprises 13 residues. V lost 4 bases and J 4 bases, leaving 11 bases between the germline ends. Germline assignment: CDR1 GTSNPN and CDR2 SVGIG (reference sequence). CDR3 residues: CAWNTVVGNTIYF. In nucleotides, the CDR3 is TGTGCCTGGAACACAGTGGTGGGAAACACCATATATTTT.

This chain links TRBV28 with TRBJ2-2, with TRBD2 identical over 8 bases. CDR1 and CDR2 (germline): MDHEN, SYDVKM. V gave up 4 bases and J gave up 6 bases; unmatched junction bases: 4. CDR3 length: 14 residues. In DNA form, the CDR3 reads TGTGCCAGCAGTTCTCAGCGGGGGTCCGGGGAGCTGTTTTTT. Its protein product is CASSSQRGSGELFF.

This clone was recorded a few times. The rearrangement joins TRBV27 to TRBJ1-1; 10 bases match TRBD1. The V segment lost 8 bases and the J segment 7 bases; nucleotides outside the gene matches: 7. From germline, CDR1 is MNHEY and CDR2 SMNVEV (reference sequence). The CDR3 spans 13 residues. This chain's CDR3 is CASFGQGVFEAFF. The CDR3 region has the DNA TGTGCCAGCTTCGGACAGGGGGTATTTGAAGCTTTCTTT.

As to this clone: A read error is possible here, since a much larger clone lies one base away. The V gene is TRBV11-2, the J gene TRBJ2-3; 10 bases are a match to TRBD2. The CDR3 totals 16 residues. Looked up from germline, CDR1 is SGHAT and CDR2 is FQNNGV. CDR3 DNA: TGTGCCGGCAGCCGGGGACTAGCGTCTAGCACAGATACGCAGTATTTT. This sequence encodes CAGSRGLASSTDTQYF.

The J gene is TRBJ2-3, the V gene TRBV11-1, with 9 bases matching TRBD1. The CDR3 runs 14 residues. Trimming at V came to 5 bases and at J to 10 bases, leaving 10 bases not matched to a gene. The V gene's germline CDR1 is SGHAT and CDR2 FQDESV (reference sequence). The CDR3 nucleotides are TGTGCCAGCAGCCACCGGGACAGGGCCCATTCGCAGTATTTT. Its protein is CASSHRDRAHSQYF.

At least ten counts were recorded for this clone. The chain joins TRBV12-3 or TRBV12-4 to TRBJ2-2, with D perhaps matching TRBD2 (5 bases). The CDR3 loop spans 14 amino acids. Trimming pared 4 bases from V and 2 bases from J, leaving 8 bases between. CDR3 DNA sequence: TGTGCCAGCAGTTCCGGGATTAACACCGGGGAGCTGTTTTTT. Its protein is CASSSGINTGELFF.

This clone has ten or more counts. V and J are TRBV7-9 and TRBJ2-4, with D perhaps TRBD2 (6 bases). Trimming removed 1 base from V and 0 bases from J, with 16 bases in between. The CDR3 totals 18 residues. Germline CDR1 and CDR2: SEHNR and FQNEAQ (reference sequence). CDR3 in DNA: TGTGCCAGCAGCTTAGAACTAGCAGACGTTCTAGCCAAAAACATTCAGTACTTC. Protein product: CASSLELADVLAKNIQYF. The entire variable domain, with the rest obtained from reference TRBV7-9 and TRBJ2-4, is as follows: DTGVSQNPRHKITKRGQNVTFRCDPISEHNRLYWYRQTLGQGPEFLTYFQNEAQLEKSRLLSDRFSAERPKGSFSTLEIQRTEQGDSAMYLCASSLELADVLAKNIQYFGAGTRLSVL.

The chain recombines TRBV6-1 with TRBJ2-1; 14 nucleotides match TRBD2. This CDR3 spans 15 amino acids. Germline loops: CDR1 MNHNS, CDR2 SASEGT. J was trimmed by 8 bases and V by 6 bases; bases with no gene match: 6. The CDR3 loop is CASRSGTSGSYEQFF. The CDR3 nucleotides are TGTGCCAGCAGGTCCGGGACTAGCGGGAGTTATGAGCAGTTCTTC.

This chain links TRBV6-1 with TRBJ1-2, with a tentative D call TRBD1 (6 bases). The germline V gene encodes CDR1 MNHNS and CDR2 SASEGT. This CDR3 comprises 16 residues. Trimming pared 6 bases from V and 2 bases from J, leaving 19 bases between. The CDR3 reads CASSAPRGGRNYGYTF. As DNA, the CDR3 is TGTGCCAGCAGCGCACCTAGGGGGGGGCGGAACTATGGCTACACCTTC.

This clone was found many times. V gene TRBV2 combines with J gene TRBJ2-3; 13 bases match TRBD2. Germline assignment: CDR1 SNHLY and CDR2 FYNNEI. The CDR3 contains 14 residues. Trimming cost V 10 bases and J 5 bases; bases outside gene matches: 6. In DNA, the CDR3 is TGTGCCATAAGACTAGCGGGAGGTAAAGATACGCAGTATTTT. This encodes CAIRLAGGKDTQYF.

Concerning this clone itself: This is likely a read error, given that the CDR3 carries no conserved phenylalanine or tryptophan at its end. The limits of the CDR3 on the DNA are not certain, so only TCRdb's listed CDR3 is given. This chain uses TRBV14 with TRBJ1-1. The CDR3 extends over 8 residues, inclusive of both ends. Germline V gives CDR1 SGHDN, CDR2 FVKESK. CDR3 residues: CASSELAG.

This clone was picked up many times. Additional DNA sequences in this sample encode the identical CDR3. The rearrangement links TRBV20-1 to TRBJ1-5; TRBD1 might be the D (5 bases). V was cut by 0 bases and J by 4 bases, with 10 bases left in between. CDR1 DFQATT and CDR2 SNEGSKA come from the germline V gene (reference sequence). This CDR3 has 14 amino acids. CDR3 nucleotide sequence: TGCAGTGCTAGAGATCCGGGGCCTAATCAGCCCCAGCATTTT. It is translated as CSARDPGPNQPQHF.

This clone appeared a few times. At one end the junction does not follow the germline gene, possibly because of a read error. The chain couples TRBV25-1 to TRBJ1-2; 10 nucleotides align to TRBD1. CDR1 and CDR2 (germline): MGHDK, SYGVNS. The CDR3 runs 16 residues. CDR3 bases: TGTGGCAGCAGTGAATTGGGGGGACAGGGGCCTTATGGCTACACCTTC. Translation gives CGSSELGGQGPYGYTF.

V and J are TRBV5-1 and TRBJ2-1, with 10 bases that match TRBD2. Germline V gene lookup returns CDR1 SGHRS and CDR2 YFSETQ. J lost 3 bases, V lost 4 bases, and 10 bases had no gene match. This CDR3 comprises 17 residues. CDR3 residues: CASSGDLGLAVYNEQFF. CDR3 DNA: TGCGCCAGCAGCGGAGACCTAGGACTAGCGGTCTACAATGAGCAGTTCTTC.

By sample fraction, this clone is medium-sized. CDR3 coding DNA: TGTGCCAGCAGCCTAATAGGGGGGGGTCAAGCTTTCTTT. The encoded protein is CASSLIGGGQAFF. This chain links TRBV6-1 with TRBJ1-1, with D maybe TRBD1 (6 bases). The CDR3 is 13 residues long. V was cut by 6 bases and J by 9 bases, with 17 bases left in between. Looked up from germline, CDR1 is MNHNS and CDR2 is SASEGT.

The chain is built from TRBV5-1 and TRBJ1-1; D uncertain. Germline values: CDR1 SGHRS, CDR2 YFSETQ. This CDR3 region has 13 residues. The germline V and J ends were trimmed by 3 bases and 3 bases, with 9 bases remaining between them. This CDR3 is CASSSRWYTEAFF. The CDR3 DNA follows: TGCGCCAGCAGCTCGCGTTGGTACACTGAAGCTTTCTTT.

This clone showed up many times. This sequence joins TRBV18 and TRBJ1-1; 7 positions match TRBD1. V lost 6 bases, J lost 2 bases, and 6 bases stayed unmatched. Germline loops: CDR1 KGHSH, CDR2 LQKENI. This CDR3 is built from 14 residues. The CDR3 reads CASSRDRVNTEAFF. The DNA of the CDR3 is TGTGCCAGCTCGAGGGACAGAGTCAACACTGAAGCTTTCTTT.

This clone was seen many times. The rearrangement joins TRBV5-6 to TRBJ1-1; 8 bases line up with TRBD1. V shed 1 base, J shed 4 bases, and the junction held 3 bases outside the gene matches. This CDR3 spans 14 amino acids. Looked up from germline, CDR1 is SGHDT and CDR2 is YYEEEE. CDR3 DNA sequence: TGTGCCAGCAGCTTGACCACAGGGGGCACTGAAGCTTTCTTT. This translates into CASSLTTGGTEAFF.

This clone was recorded a few times. A clone one base away is much larger, so this may be a read error. V gene TRBV2 combines with J gene TRBJ1-5; TRBD1 is a possible D gene (5 bases). Germline CDR1 is SNHLY and CDR2 is FYNNEI. The CDR3 totals 14 residues. The CDR3, as DNA: TGTGCCAGCATTGAACCCCAGGTCGGGGGGCCCCAGCATTTT. This sequence encodes CASIEPQVGGPQHF. Full variable domain (remainder filled in from reference TRBV2 and TRBJ1-5): EPEVTQTPSHQVTQMGQEVILRCVPISNHLYFYWYRQILGQKVEFLVSFYNNEISEKSEIFDDQFSVERPDGSNFTLKIRSTKLEDSAMYFCASIEPQVGGPQHFGDGTRLSIL.

This clone was detected ten times or more. The same CDR3 can be traced to other DNA sequences in this sample. The rearrangement uses TRBV19 and TRBJ1-5; TRBD1 agrees at 8 bases. The germline V gene encodes CDR1 LNHDA and CDR2 SQIVND (reference sequence). The J segment lost 7 bases and the V segment lost 8 bases, leaving 16 bases of the junction unmatched. CDR3 size: 16 residues. This CDR3 reads CASSGQGKGEWQPQHF. CDR3 nucleotides: TGTGCCAGTTCAGGACAGGGAAAGGGAGAGTGGCAGCCCCAGCATTTT.